These 23 T cell receptor beta chains were all obtained from the same sample, sequenced in a study of cytomegalovirus exposure and HLA in healthy donors. Primers: 60 Vbeta forward and 13 Jbeta reverse. Sequencing was performed with immunoSEQ multiplex PCR; in TCRdb, only in-frame clones are kept and a portion is missing. This repertoire includes around 40,000 clones. Sequencing was carried out using PBMCs. Receptors were obtained from a man aged 40-55 years in good health and CMV-seropositive.

J is TRBJ1-3 and V is TRBV30, with D uncertain. CDR1 GTSNPN and CDR2 SVGIG come from the germline V gene (reference sequence). Trimming took 2 bases from V and 4 from J, leaving 9 bases between them. This CDR3 is built from 13 residues. The CDR3 reads CAWSFQRGNTIYF. The CDR3 DNA is TGTGCCTGGAGTTTCCAACGGGGAAACACCATATATTTT.

V is TRBV4-3 and J is TRBJ1-2; no definite D call. Germline V gene sequence: CDR1 LGHNA, CDR2 YSLEER. The CDR3 is 13 residues long. Trimming stripped 6 bases from V and 4 bases from J, with 12 bases between. For the CDR3, the DNA is TGCGCCAGCAGGCGGGCCGGCGCCTATGGCTACACCTTC. This encodes CASRRAGAYGYTF.

The J gene is TRBJ2-2, the V gene TRBV7-2, with 8 bases that match TRBD2. This CDR3 comprises 15 residues. CDR1 and CDR2 from the germline V gene are SGHTA and FQGNSA. V lost 4 bases, J lost 1 base, and 2 bases stayed unmatched. The CDR3 nucleotides read TGTGCCAGCAGCTCTAGCGGGCTGAACACCGGGGAGCTGTTTTTT. Translated, it gives CASSSSGLNTGELFF.

The chain carries TRBV19 and TRBJ2-1; 11 bases are a match to TRBD2. The CDR3 runs to 15 residues. Germline lookup yields CDR1 LNHDA and CDR2 SQIVND (reference sequence). The junction had 10 bases not matched to a gene; V was cut back by 3 bases and J by 12 bases. CDR3 DNA: TGTGCCAGTAGTATGGGCCTAGCGGGAGGTTCATGGCAGTTCTTC. The encoded protein is CASSMGLAGGSWQFF.

The rearrangement joins TRBV4-1 to TRBJ2-3; no clear D gene. The germline V gene encodes CDR1 MGHRA and CDR2 YSYEKL. V gave up 0 bases and J gave up 2 bases, with 6 bases separating them. The CDR3 loop spans 14 amino acids. CDR3 coding DNA: TGCGCCAGCAGCCAAGATCCTATCACAGATACGCAGTATTTT. Amino acid sequence: CASSQDPITDTQYF.

The chain uses TRBV6-5 and TRBJ2-2, with no clear D. V lost 0 bases, J lost 10 bases, and 6 bases lay in between. The CDR3 is 12 residues long. Per germline, CDR1 MNHEY and CDR2 SVGAGI. The CDR3 sequence: CASSYSRKELFF. The CDR3 DNA is TGTGCCAGCAGTTACTCGAGGAAGGAGCTGTTTTTT.

CDR3 amino acids: CASSLSGRRWYF. The CDR3, as DNA: TGTGCCAGCAGTTTATCGGGCAGAAGGTGGTATTTT. The V and J genes are TRBV27 and TRBJ2-3; D not resolved. The V end lost 0 bases, the J end lost 14 bases, and 12 bases lay between the germline ends. The germline V gene has CDR1 MNHEY and CDR2 SMNVEV (reference sequence). The CDR3 runs 12 residues.

The rearrangement links TRBV28 to TRBJ2-7; TRBD1 matches at 8 bases. Germline V gene sequence: CDR1 MDHEN, CDR2 SYDVKM. The V gene end was trimmed by 5 bases and the J gene end by 2 bases; junction bases not matched to a gene: 11. CDR3 length: 16 residues. The CDR3 DNA reads as TGTGCCAGCAGTCTTTCCTTCGGACAGGGCCCCTACGAGCAGTACTTC. Its translation: CASSLSFGQGPYEQYF.

The rearrangement uses TRBV7-6 and TRBJ2-3; 13 positions agree with TRBD2. The germline CDR1 and CDR2 sequences are SGHVS and FNYEAQ. This CDR3 contains 17 residues. Trimming cost V 5 bases and J 2 bases; bases outside gene matches: 7. The CDR3 nucleotides read TGTGCCAGCAGCCCTGGGACTAGCGGGACCCTCACAGATACGCAGTATTTT. It is translated as CASSPGTSGTLTDTQYF.

The V call is TRBV4-2, the J call TRBJ2-3; maybe TRBD2 (5 bases). The CDR3 loop spans 14 amino acids. With 0 bases removed from V and 5 bases from J, the gap between germline ends came to 9 bases. Germline CDR1 and CDR2: LGHNA and YNFKEQ. As DNA, the CDR3 is TGTGCCAGCAGCCAAGATCCCAGCGGAGATACGCAGTATTTT. Its protein product is CASSQDPSGDTQYF.

J is TRBJ2-1 and V is TRBV6-1; TRBD1 matches 8 bases. The CDR3 sequence is 14 residues long. Germline-derived CDR1 and CDR2 are MNHNS and SASEGT. V was pared by 7 bases and J by 7 bases, with 9 bases of the junction left unmatched. CDR3 bases: TGTGCCAGCATCCCAGGGGGCCCTCAGAATGAGCAGTTCTTC. It is translated as CASIPGGPQNEQFF.

The chain combines TRBV25-1 with TRBJ2-7; unclear D gene. The CDR3 loop spans 16 amino acids. Looked up from germline, CDR1 is MGHDK and CDR2 is SYGVNS. Trimming stripped 2 bases from V and 0 bases from J, with 14 bases between. CDR3 region: CASSERGSGSSYEQYF. The CDR3 coding sequence is TGTGCCAGCAGTGAACGTGGGTCAGGCAGCTCCTACGAGCAGTACTTC.

V is TRBV21-1 and J is TRBJ2-1; the table's D gene call, TRBD2, was not cross checked with the DNA. TRBV21-1 is annotated as a pseudogene. The CDR3 extends over 20 amino acids. CDR3 protein: CASSPLMGLAGGPMHNEQFF. The CDR3 DNA reads as TGTGCCAGCAGCCCCCTGATGGGACTAGCGGGAGGGCCCATGCATAATGAGCAGTTCTTC.

V is TRBV5-1 and J is TRBJ1-2; D is undetermined. Trimming pared 1 base from V and 0 bases from J, leaving 4 bases between. Germline CDR1 and CDR2: SGHRS and YFSETQ. The CDR3 totals 13 residues. CDR3 sequence (DNA): TGCGCCAGCAGCTTGTCGTCTAACTATGGCTACACCTTC. Its translation: CASSLSSNYGYTF.

The rearrangement uses TRBV14 and TRBJ2-4; possibly TRBD1 for D (6 bases). V lost 1 base to trimming and J lost 9 bases, with 13 bases between them. CDR3 length: 14 residues. The germline V gene has CDR1 SGHDN and CDR2 FVKESK. The CDR3 DNA reads as TGTGCCAGCAGCCAAGCTGACAGCAGGGGCATTCAGTACTTC. This encodes CASSQADSRGIQYF.

V gene TRBV5-1 combines with J gene TRBJ1-1; 7 nucleotides align to TRBD1. Germline CDR1 is SGHRS and CDR2 is YFSETQ. The CDR3 spans 14 residues. With 2 bases clipped from V and 0 bases from J, the junction kept 1 base outside the gene matches. CDR3 in amino acids: CASSFQGVNTEAFF. The DNA of the CDR3 is TGCGCCAGCAGCTTTCAGGGGGTGAACACTGAAGCTTTCTTT.

The V gene is TRBV7-3, the J gene TRBJ1-2, with 10 bases identical to TRBD1. The CDR3 is 13 residues long. V lost 3 bases to trimming and J lost 7 bases; unmatched junction nucleotides: 2. Germline values: CDR1 SGHTA, CDR2 FQGTGA. The CDR3 loop is CASSFGQGGGYTF. The DNA for the CDR3 is TGTGCCAGCAGCTTTGGACAGGGGGGTGGCTACACCTTC. The complete variable domain, with remaining parts taken from reference TRBV7-3 and TRBJ1-2, reads GAGVSQTPSNKVTEKGKYVELRCDPISGHTALYWYRQSLGQGPEFLIYFQGTGAADDSGLPNDRFFAVRPEGSVSTLKIQRTERGDSAVYLCASSFGQGGGYTFGSGTRLTVV.

This rearrangement joins TRBV5-1 to TRBJ2-2; 7 bases line up with TRBD2. CDR3 length: 17 residues. Trimming cost V 0 bases and J 6 bases; bases outside gene matches: 11. Germline values: CDR1 SGHRS, CDR2 YFSETQ. The CDR3 DNA sequence: TGCGCCAGCAGCTTGGGGGGACTAATGTTCGGGGCCGGGGAGCTGTTTTTT. Translating it yields CASSLGGLMFGAGELFF.

The chain couples TRBV2 to TRBJ1-4; D remains ambiguous. The CDR3 sequence is 13 residues long. Trimming pared 7 bases from V and 10 bases from J, leaving 16 bases between. Germline CDR1 reads SNHLY; CDR2 reads FYNNEI. The CDR3 DNA reads TGTGCCAGCACCGGGGAGGGTTTCGGAAAACTGTTTTTT. Translation: CASTGEGFGKLFF. Full variable domain (rest looked up from reference TRBV2 and TRBJ1-4): EPEVTQTPSHQVTQMGQEVILRCVPISNHLYFYWYRQILGQKVEFLVSFYNNEISEKSEIFDDQFSVERPDGSNFTLKIRSTKLEDSAMYFCASTGEGFGKLFFGSGTQLSVL.

The chain is built from TRBV28 and TRBJ2-7; 11 nucleotides match TRBD1. Germline V gene lookup returns CDR1 MDHEN and CDR2 SYDVKM. CDR3 size: 14 residues. After removal of 4 bases from V and 5 bases from J, the junction contained 4 bases not matched to a gene. CDR3 nucleotide sequence: TGTGCCAGCAGTTCGGACAGGGGGCTCCACGAGCAGTACTTC. Translating it yields CASSSDRGLHEQYF.

The V gene is TRBV30, the J gene TRBJ2-7; the D gene is possibly TRBD2 (6 bases). The V end was cut by 0 bases, the J end by 5 bases, with 14 bases between. The germline V gene has CDR1 GTSNPN and CDR2 SVGIG (reference sequence). The CDR3 is 14 amino acids. The DNA of the CDR3 is TGTGCCTGGAGTGTATTACTAGCTAGCGACGAGCAGTACTTC. This sequence encodes CAWSVLLASDEQYF.

The chain employs TRBV30 and TRBJ2-1; 7 bases match TRBD1. Germline V gene lookup returns CDR1 GTSNPN and CDR2 SVGIG (reference sequence). The CDR3 consists of 16 residues. The V gene end was trimmed by 4 bases and the J gene end by 9 bases; junction bases not matched to a gene: 18. The CDR3 protein is CAWTGRGLPSLGEQFF. The CDR3 coding sequence is TGTGCCTGGACCGGTAGGGGGCTCCCCTCTCTCGGTGAGCAGTTCTTC.

V usage is TRBV6-1 and J usage is TRBJ1-4; D ambiguous. Germline lookup yields CDR1 MNHNS and CDR2 SASEGT. The CDR3 runs to 14 residues. V was clipped by 4 bases and J by 8 bases, with 14 bases between them. CDR3 amino acids: CASSVRRSGEKLFF. DNA of the CDR3: TGTGCCAGCAGTGTTAGGCGGTCTGGGGAAAAACTGTTTTTT.